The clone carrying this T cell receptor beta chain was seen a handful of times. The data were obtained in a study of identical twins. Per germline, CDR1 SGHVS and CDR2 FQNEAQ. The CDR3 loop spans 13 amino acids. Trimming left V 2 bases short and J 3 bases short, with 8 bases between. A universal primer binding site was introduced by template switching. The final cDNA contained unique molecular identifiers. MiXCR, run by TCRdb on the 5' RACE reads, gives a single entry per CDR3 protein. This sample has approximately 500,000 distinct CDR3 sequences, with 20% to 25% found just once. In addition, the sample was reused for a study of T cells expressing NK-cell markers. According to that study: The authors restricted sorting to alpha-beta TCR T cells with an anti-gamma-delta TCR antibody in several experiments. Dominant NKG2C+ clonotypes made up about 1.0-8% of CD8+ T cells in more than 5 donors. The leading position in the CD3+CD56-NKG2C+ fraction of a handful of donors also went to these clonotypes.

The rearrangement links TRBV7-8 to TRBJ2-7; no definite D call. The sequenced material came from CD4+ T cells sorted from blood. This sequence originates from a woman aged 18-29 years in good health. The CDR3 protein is CASSLPPSYEQYF. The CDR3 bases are TGTGCCAGCAGCTTACCACCCAGCTACGAGCAGTACTTC.